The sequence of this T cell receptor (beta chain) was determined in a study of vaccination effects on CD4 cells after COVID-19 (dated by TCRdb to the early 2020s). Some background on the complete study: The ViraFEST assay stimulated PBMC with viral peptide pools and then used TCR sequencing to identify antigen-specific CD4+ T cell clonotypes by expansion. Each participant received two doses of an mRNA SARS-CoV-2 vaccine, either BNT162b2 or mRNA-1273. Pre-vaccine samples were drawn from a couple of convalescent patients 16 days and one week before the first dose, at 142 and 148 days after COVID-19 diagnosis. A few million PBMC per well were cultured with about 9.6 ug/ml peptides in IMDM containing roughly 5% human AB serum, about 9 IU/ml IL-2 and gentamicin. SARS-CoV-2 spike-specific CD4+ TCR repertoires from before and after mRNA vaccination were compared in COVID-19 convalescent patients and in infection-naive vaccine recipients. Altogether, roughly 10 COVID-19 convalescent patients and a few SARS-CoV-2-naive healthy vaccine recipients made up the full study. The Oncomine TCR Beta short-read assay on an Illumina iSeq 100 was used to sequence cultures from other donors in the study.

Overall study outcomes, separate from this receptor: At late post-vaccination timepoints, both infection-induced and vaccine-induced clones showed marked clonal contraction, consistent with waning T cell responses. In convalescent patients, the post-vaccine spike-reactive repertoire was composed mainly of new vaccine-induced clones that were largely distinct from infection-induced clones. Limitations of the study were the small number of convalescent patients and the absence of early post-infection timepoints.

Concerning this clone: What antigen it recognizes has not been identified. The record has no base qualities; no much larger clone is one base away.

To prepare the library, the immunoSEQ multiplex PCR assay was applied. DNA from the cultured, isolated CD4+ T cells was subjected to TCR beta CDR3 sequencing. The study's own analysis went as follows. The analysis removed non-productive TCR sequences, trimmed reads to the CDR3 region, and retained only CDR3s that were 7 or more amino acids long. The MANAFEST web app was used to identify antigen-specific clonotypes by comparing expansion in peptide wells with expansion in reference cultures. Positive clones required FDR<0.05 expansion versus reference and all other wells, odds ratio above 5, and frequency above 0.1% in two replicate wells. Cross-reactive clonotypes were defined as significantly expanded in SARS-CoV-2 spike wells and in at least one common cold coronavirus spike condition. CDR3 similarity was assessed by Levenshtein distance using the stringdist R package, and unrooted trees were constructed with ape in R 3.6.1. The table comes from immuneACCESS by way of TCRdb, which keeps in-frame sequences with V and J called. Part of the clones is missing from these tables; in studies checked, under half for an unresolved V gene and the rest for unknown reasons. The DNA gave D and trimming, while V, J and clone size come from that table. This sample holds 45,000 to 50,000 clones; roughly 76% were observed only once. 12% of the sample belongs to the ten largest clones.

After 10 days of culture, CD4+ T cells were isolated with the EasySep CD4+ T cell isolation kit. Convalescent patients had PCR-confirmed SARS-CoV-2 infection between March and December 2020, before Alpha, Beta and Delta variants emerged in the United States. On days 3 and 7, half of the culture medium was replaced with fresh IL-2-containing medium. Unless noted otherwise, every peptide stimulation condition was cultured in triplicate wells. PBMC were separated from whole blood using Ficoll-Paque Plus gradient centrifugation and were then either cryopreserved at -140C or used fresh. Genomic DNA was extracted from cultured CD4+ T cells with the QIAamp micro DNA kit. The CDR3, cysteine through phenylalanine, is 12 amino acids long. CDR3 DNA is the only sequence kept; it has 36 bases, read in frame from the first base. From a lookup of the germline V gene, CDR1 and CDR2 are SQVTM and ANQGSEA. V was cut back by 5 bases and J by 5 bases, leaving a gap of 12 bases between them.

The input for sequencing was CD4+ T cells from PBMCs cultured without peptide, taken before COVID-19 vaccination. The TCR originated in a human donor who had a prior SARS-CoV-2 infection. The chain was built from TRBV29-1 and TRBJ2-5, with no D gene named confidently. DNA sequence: TGCAGCGTTTGTAGTATGGGCGAGACCCAGTACTTC. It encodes CSVCSMGETQYF.